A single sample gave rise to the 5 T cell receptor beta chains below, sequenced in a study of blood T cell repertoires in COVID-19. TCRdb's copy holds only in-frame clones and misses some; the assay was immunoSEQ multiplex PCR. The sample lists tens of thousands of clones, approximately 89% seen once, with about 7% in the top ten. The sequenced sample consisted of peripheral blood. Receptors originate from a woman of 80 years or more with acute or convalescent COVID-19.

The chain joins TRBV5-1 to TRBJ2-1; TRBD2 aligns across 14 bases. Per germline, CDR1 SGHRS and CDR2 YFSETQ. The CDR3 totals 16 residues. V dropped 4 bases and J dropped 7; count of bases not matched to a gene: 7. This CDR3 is CASSPQTSGGGNEQFF. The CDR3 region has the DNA TGCGCCAGCAGCCCGCAGACTAGCGGGGGGGGGAATGAGCAGTTCTTC.

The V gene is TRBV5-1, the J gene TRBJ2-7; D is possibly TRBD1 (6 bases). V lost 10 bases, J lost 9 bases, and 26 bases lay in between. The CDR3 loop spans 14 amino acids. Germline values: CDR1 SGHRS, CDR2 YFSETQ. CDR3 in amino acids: CASRVGTSYDGQYF. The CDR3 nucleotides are TGCGCCTCCCGGGTCGGGACAAGTTATGACGGGCAGTACTTC.

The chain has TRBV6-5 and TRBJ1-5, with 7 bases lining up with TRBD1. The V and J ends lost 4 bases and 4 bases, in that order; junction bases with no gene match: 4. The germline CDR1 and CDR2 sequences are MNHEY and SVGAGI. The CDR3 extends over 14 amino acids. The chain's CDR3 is CASSFGQANQPQHF. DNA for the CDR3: TGTGCCAGCAGTTTCGGACAGGCTAATCAGCCCCAGCATTTT.

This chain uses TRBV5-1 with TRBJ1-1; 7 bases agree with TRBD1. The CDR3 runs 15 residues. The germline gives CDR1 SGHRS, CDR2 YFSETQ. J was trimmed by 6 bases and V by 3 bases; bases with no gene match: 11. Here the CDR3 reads CASSSQTGFGPEAFF. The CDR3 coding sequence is TGCGCCAGCAGCTCCCAGACAGGGTTTGGGCCTGAAGCTTTCTTT.

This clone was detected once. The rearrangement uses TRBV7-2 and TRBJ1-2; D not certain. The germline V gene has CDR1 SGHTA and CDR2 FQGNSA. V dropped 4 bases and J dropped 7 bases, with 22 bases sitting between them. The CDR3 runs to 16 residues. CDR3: CASSYPLGSGRVGYTF. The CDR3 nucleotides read TGTGCCAGCAGCTACCCCCTCGGCTCGGGGAGAGTTGGCTACACCTTC.